The clone carrying this TCR beta chain was recorded at least ten times. Antigen specificity is unknown. The time point: patch test 2, 6 weeks after DPC sensitization. Sample treatment: therapeutic diphenylcyclopropenone sensitization with weekly scalp DPC. Donors were 18 to 70-year-old alopecia patients suitable for DPC. TCRdb analysed the RACE reads with MiXCR anew, one entry per CDR3 protein. The table shows some 350,000 distinct CDR3 sequences, with around 6% occurring only once. The CDR3 has 16 residues. Germline CDR1 reads LGHNA; CDR2 reads YSLEER. Trimming pared 0 bases from V and 0 bases from J, leaving 10 bases between. This entry comes from a study of human T cells and chemical hapten exposure. As for the study in general: Alopecia areata, totalis or universalis affected patients who were mostly female.

General study results and limits: DPC sensitization left the count of TCRs above 1 in 1000 unchanged.

This receptor was taken from a young woman with alopecia areata. Some clones in this sample may be carry-over from other donors' samples. The input for sequencing was whole blood, taken in connection with sensitization to the hapten diphenylcyclopropenone (DPC). J is TRBJ2-3 and V is TRBV4-3, with TRBD2 as a possible D gene (6 bases). CDR3 DNA sequence: TGCGCCAGCAGCCAAGAAGGCGGGGCGAGCACAGATACGCAGTATTTT. Translated: CASSQEGGASTDTQYF.